Listed here are 5 T cell receptor beta chains from one sample, sequenced in a study of Graves' ophthalmopathy and Graves' hyperthyroidism. Amplified TCR beta CDR3 regions were obtained using RNA transcripts as template. RT-PCR in the first round used HTBI primers; a second-round multiplex PCR followed. MiXCR was run by TCRdb on the multiplex PCR reads, yielding one entry per CDR3 protein. The top ten clones hold over 2.5% of a sample with more than 550,000 distinct CDR3 sequences, more than 40% of them seen once. The source material was peripheral blood. Every receptor here comes from an adult man with Graves' ophthalmopathy.

There are many counts of this clonotype. CDR3 DNA: TGTGCCAGTACCAAGGGACTTGCTAACTATGGCTACACCTTC. Amino acid sequence: CASTKGLANYGYTF. The chain employs TRBV19 and TRBJ1-2; a weak D match, TRBD1 (5 bases). This CDR3 contains 14 residues. V was shortened by 7 bases and J by 0 bases, with 12 bases between the two germline ends. Germline CDR1 is LNHDA and CDR2 is SQIVND (reference sequence). Full variable domain (missing parts from reference TRBV19 and TRBJ1-2): DGGITQSPKYLFRKEGQNVTLSCEQNLNHDAMYWYRQDPGQGLRLIYYSQIVNDFQKGDIAEGYSVSREKKESFPLTVTSAQKNPTAFYLCASTKGLANYGYTFGSGTRLTVV.

The V and J genes are TRBV30 and TRBJ2-7; TRBD1 matches 10 bases. CDR3 length equals 13 residues. CDR1 is GTSNPN, CDR2 SVGIG, per germline (reference sequence). V gave up 4 bases and J gave up 7 bases; unmatched junction bases: 7. The CDR3 nucleotides are TGTGCCTGGACCGGGACAGGGGCTTTGGAGCAGTACTTC. Protein: CAWTGTGALEQYF.

The chain joins TRBV2 to TRBJ2-7; 8 bases align to TRBD1. The CDR3 consists of 14 residues. V shed 11 bases, J shed 2 bases, and the junction held 11 bases outside the gene matches. The germline gives CDR1 SNHLY, CDR2 FYNNEI. Here the CDR3 DNA reads TGTGCCGGCCGCCCCGGGACAGGAACCTACGAGCAGTACTTC. This encodes CAGRPGTGTYEQYF.

This clonotype has a count of ten or more. The chain joins TRBV2 to TRBJ2-2; D is unclear. The CDR3 is 13 amino acids. The germline CDR1 and CDR2 sequences are SNHLY and FYNNEI. V lost 6 bases, J lost 8 bases, and 13 bases lay in between. The CDR3 is CASSRTELGELFF. The CDR3 DNA is TGTGCCAGCAGCCGGACGGAGCTAGGGGAGCTGTTTTTT.

In its sample, this clonotype was seen many times. The chain has TRBV4-3 and TRBJ1-5; the D is unclear. Germline lookup yields CDR1 LGHNA and CDR2 YSLEER. The CDR3 runs 14 residues. V was clipped by 1 base and J by 3 bases, with 7 bases between them. Here the CDR3 DNA reads TGCGCCAGCAGCCAAGGTCGGACCAATCAGCCCCAGCATTTT. Translating it yields CASSQGRTNQPQHF.